The table lists the clone carrying this T cell receptor (beta chain) with a few counts. CDR3 size: 13 residues. Germline assignment: CDR1 GTSNPN and CDR2 SVGIG (reference sequence). V was pared by 2 bases and J by 12 bases, with 16 bases between. The table came from immunoSEQ multiplex PCR; TCRdb's copy has only in-frame clones and leaves some out. The sample holds a few million clones, more than 80% seen once. These data originate in a study of shared clonotypes between healthy human individuals. The receptor was derived from a man between 18 and 35 years old in good health. Some clones in this sample may be carry-over from other donors' samples. This chain connects TRBV30 to TRBJ1-4; D is perhaps TRBD1 (5 bases). Source material: naive CD4+ T cells from PBMCs. Subset specified: CD45RA+ positively selected. The CDR3 loop reads CAWSSRGAKELFF. The CDR3 nucleotides are TGTGCCTGGAGTAGTCGCGGGGCTAAGGAACTGTTTTTT.